One and the same sample provided the 17 T cell receptor beta chains below, sequenced in a study of shared clonotypes between healthy human individuals. Profiling relied on immunoSEQ multiplex PCR, and the TCRdb table lists in-frame clones only, not all of them. Of some 470,000 clones detected, less than 80% appear once; the ten largest clones hold 10% to 15%. The specimen sequenced was PBMCs. The receptor source for this set is a woman between 40 and 55 years old in good health. Some clones in this sample may be carry-over from other donors' samples.

V is TRBV6-5 and J is TRBJ2-2; D is ambiguous. Trimming removed 6 bases at V and 4 bases at J, with 12 bases between. CDR3 length: 14 residues. Germline V gene lookup returns CDR1 MNHEY and CDR2 SVGAGI. CDR3 sequence: CASRPGPITGELFF. CDR3 nucleotide sequence: TGTGCCAGCAGACCCGGGCCAATCACCGGGGAGCTGTTTTTT.

This clone occurred once. The rearrangement joins TRBV30 to TRBJ2-7, with TRBD2 identical over 13 bases. The CDR3 runs to 13 residues. Germline V CDR1 and CDR2: GTSNPN, SVGIG (reference sequence). The V gene end was trimmed by 3 bases and the J gene end by 6 bases; junction bases not matched to a gene: 2. In DNA form, the CDR3 reads TGTGCCTGGAGACTAGCGGGAGGGACCGAGCAGTACTTC. Translating gives CAWRLAGGTEQYF.

This rearrangement joins TRBV30 to TRBJ1-2; D gene ambiguous. In germline, CDR1 is GTSNPN, CDR2 SVGIG (reference sequence). This CDR3 is 13 amino acids long. V was pared by 2 bases and J by 2 bases, with 9 bases between. The CDR3 sequence is CAWSQVGNYGYTF. The CDR3 DNA reads as TGTGCCTGGAGTCAGGTCGGGAACTATGGCTACACCTTC.

The chain recombines TRBV6-5 with TRBJ1-1; D is undetermined. Trimming shortened V by 7 bases and J by 2 bases, and 11 bases separated the two germline ends. The germline gives CDR1 MNHEY, CDR2 SVGAGI. The CDR3 totals 13 residues. The CDR3 DNA reads TGTGCCAGCAACCGAGGTAGTAACACTGAAGCTTTCTTT. Translating it yields CASNRGSNTEAFF.

The chain combines TRBV6-1 with TRBJ1-5; D may be TRBD1 (5 bases). The V gene's germline CDR1 is MNHNS and CDR2 SASEGT. This CDR3 has 14 residues. Deletions cut 7 bases from V and 4 bases from J, with 14 bases between. The CDR3 bases are TGTGCCAGCACCCTGACAGCGCCAAATCAGCCCCAGCATTTT. Residues: CASTLTAPNQPQHF.

The V gene is TRBV9, the J gene TRBJ1-3; no reliable D call. The V end was cut by 0 bases, the J end by 0 bases, with 10 bases between. This CDR3 spans 16 amino acids. CDR1 and CDR2 (germline): SGDLS, YYNGEE. For the CDR3, the DNA is TGTGCCAGCAGCGTAGACCCACCAAGCTCTGGAAACACCATATATTTT. Encoded protein: CASSVDPPSSGNTIYF.

The gene calls are TRBV6-1 and TRBJ2-1; a weak D match, TRBD2 (5 bases). The germline CDR1 and CDR2 sequences are MNHNS and SASEGT. V dropped 7 bases and J dropped 0 bases, with 10 bases sitting between them. The CDR3 loop spans 14 amino acids. CDR3 sequence: CASKGGSSYNEQFF. As DNA, the CDR3 is TGTGCCAGCAAGGGCGGGTCCTCCTACAATGAGCAGTTCTTC.

This chain uses TRBV4-1 with TRBJ2-5; weak D call: TRBD2 (7 bases). Trimming left V 0 bases short and J 5 bases short, with 16 bases between. The germline CDR1 and CDR2 sequences are MGHRA and YSYEKL. This CDR3 has 16 amino acids. The CDR3 sequence is CASSQEGGRGLETQYF. CDR3 bases: TGCGCCAGCAGCCAAGAAGGTGGGCGGGGGCTTGAGACCCAGTACTTC.

This clone was seen a few times. The J gene is TRBJ2-5, the V gene TRBV7-2; 9 bases align to TRBD2. CDR3 size: 14 residues. Trimming at V came to 5 bases and at J to 5 bases, leaving 6 bases not matched to a gene. The germline V gene has CDR1 SGHTA and CDR2 FQGNSA. CDR3 loop: CASSRQAGGETQYF. The DNA for the CDR3 is TGTGCCAGCAGCCGCCAGGCGGGAGGGGAGACCCAGTACTTC.

With respect to this clone: The DNA is left out, because the CDR3 cannot be placed on it with certainty; the CDR3 is given as TCRdb lists it. The chain's CDR3 is CASSTSGGPGDTQYF. The V call is TRBV27, the J call TRBJ2-3; the table assigns TRBD2, which was not confirmed against the DNA. Germline V gene lookup returns CDR1 MNHEY and CDR2 SMNVEV (reference sequence). The CDR3 sequence runs 15 residues, both termini included.

Notes on this clone: This is likely an artifact of a read error, given a far larger clone one base away. This same CDR3 is encoded by further DNA sequences in the sample. The J gene is TRBJ1-2, the V gene TRBV2, with TRBD1 matching 7 bases. V shed 8 bases, J shed 4 bases, and the junction held 4 bases outside the gene matches. Germline V gene lookup returns CDR1 SNHLY and CDR2 FYNNEI. This CDR3 comprises 12 residues. In nucleotides, the CDR3 is TGTGCCAGCGACAGGGAGGGCTATGGCTACACCTTC. Translating it yields CASDREGYGYTF.

The chain carries TRBV10-3 and TRBJ2-3; D could derive from TRBD1 or TRBD2 (5 bases each). Germline-derived CDR1 and CDR2 are ENHRY and SYGVKD. CDR3 length: 15 amino acids. The germline V and J ends were trimmed by 10 bases and 3 bases, with 20 bases remaining between them. The CDR3 region has the DNA TGTGCCACCCGGGGCGTGGGAGTGGGGACAGATACGCAGTATTTT. Its translation: CATRGVGVGTDTQYF.

This rearrangement joins TRBV6-1 to TRBJ1-5, with D unresolved. Trimming removed 1 base at V and 6 bases at J, with 4 bases between. The germline V gene encodes CDR1 MNHNS and CDR2 SASEGT. The CDR3 spans 12 residues. The CDR3 sequence is CASSEGPQPQHF. Written as DNA, the CDR3 is TGTGCCAGCAGTGAAGGCCCTCAGCCCCAGCATTTT.

The gene calls are TRBV28 and TRBJ1-2; a weak D match, TRBD1 (6 bases). The V gene lost 5 bases and the J gene lost 8 bases, with 24 bases spanning the gap. The CDR3 contains 16 residues. The germline V gene has CDR1 MDHEN and CDR2 SYDVKM. The CDR3 protein is CASSPSPGAQKLGYTF. The DNA of the CDR3 is TGTGCCAGCAGTCCCTCCCCGGGGGCGCAAAAGTTAGGCTACACCTTC.

The V call is TRBV18, the J call TRBJ1-2; TRBD1 aligns across 8 bases. The CDR3 runs 14 residues. V lost 3 bases, J lost 7 bases, and 7 bases stayed unmatched. The germline gives CDR1 KGHSH, CDR2 LQKENI. The CDR3 DNA reads TGTGCCAGCTCACCCCCGGGGACAGGCGGTGGCTACACCTTC. It translates to CASSPPGTGGGYTF.

This chain links TRBV2 with TRBJ1-1; TRBD1 might be the D (6 bases). CDR1 and CDR2 (germline): SNHLY, FYNNEI. CDR3 length equals 16 residues. V lost 6 bases to trimming and J lost 4 bases, with 21 bases between them. CDR3 amino acids: CASRSRTGTPFTEAFF. For the CDR3, the DNA is TGTGCCAGCAGAAGTAGGACCGGGACACCCTTCACTGAAGCTTTCTTT.

This clone has more than one count but fewer than ten. The chain's CDR3 is CASRDTYTEAFF. CDR3 bases: TGTGCCAGCAGGGACACCTACACTGAAGCTTTCTTT. J is TRBJ1-1 and V is TRBV2; a weak D match, TRBD1 (5 bases). Germline CDR1 reads SNHLY; CDR2 reads FYNNEI. V was pared by 6 bases and J by 3 bases, with 8 bases between. CDR3 length equals 12 residues. Drawing the rest from reference TRBV2 and TRBJ1-1, the complete variable domain is EPEVTQTPSHQVTQMGQEVILRCVPISNHLYFYWYRQILGQKVEFLVSFYNNEISEKSEIFDDQFSVERPDGSNFTLKIRSTKLEDSAMYFCASRDTYTEAFFGQGTRLTVV.